This TCR beta chain stems from a study of blood T cell repertoires in COVID-19. The overall study: COVID-19 samples from acute and convalescent phases originated in the United States, Italy and Spain. PBMCs, B-cell-depleted T cells, or T cells were the source of the cDNA or gDNA that made up the material.

In the authors' methods: Reference gene primer amplification gave nucleated cell count estimates. The data were produced by immunoSEQ multiplex PCR, yet TCRdb's version contains in-frame clones alone and is incomplete. For V, J and clone size, that table is used; D and trimming come from the DNA. This sample has approximately 330,000 clones, with approximately 90% found just once. Germline CDR1 KGHSH, CDR2 LQKENI. V was clipped by 2 bases and J by 4 bases, with 14 bases between them. The CDR3 is made up of 15 amino acids. Patients at the Seattle site were enrolled during active infection and followed longitudinally.

This sequence joins TRBV18 and TRBJ1-1; D might be TRBD1 (6 bases). The material sequenced was peripheral blood. The receptor comes from a man younger than 40 with COVID-19, enrolled during active disease. CDR3 nucleotide sequence: TGTGCCAGCTCACCATTAGGGGGTCCCGGCACTGAAGCTTTCTTT. Translated, it gives CASSPLGGPGTEAFF.